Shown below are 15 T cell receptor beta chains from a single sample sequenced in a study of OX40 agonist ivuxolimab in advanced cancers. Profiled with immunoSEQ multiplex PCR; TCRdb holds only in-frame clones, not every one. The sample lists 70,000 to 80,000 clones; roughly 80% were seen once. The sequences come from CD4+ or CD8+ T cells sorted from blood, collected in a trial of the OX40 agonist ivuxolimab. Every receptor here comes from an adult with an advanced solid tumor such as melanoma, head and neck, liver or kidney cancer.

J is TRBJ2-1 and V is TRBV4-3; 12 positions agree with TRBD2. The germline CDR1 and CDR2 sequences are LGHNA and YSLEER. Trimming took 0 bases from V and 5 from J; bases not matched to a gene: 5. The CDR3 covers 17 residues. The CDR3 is CASSQDPLAGGHNEQFF. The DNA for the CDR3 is TGCGCCAGCAGCCAAGATCCCCTAGCGGGAGGGCACAATGAGCAGTTCTTC.

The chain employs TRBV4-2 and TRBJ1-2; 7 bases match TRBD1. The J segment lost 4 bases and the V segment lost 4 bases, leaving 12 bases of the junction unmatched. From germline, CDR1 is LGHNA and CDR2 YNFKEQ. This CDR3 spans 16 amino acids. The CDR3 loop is CASSRPGEGAGYGYTF. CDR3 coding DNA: TGTGCCAGCAGCCGGCCCGGGGAGGGGGCCGGCTATGGCTACACCTTC.

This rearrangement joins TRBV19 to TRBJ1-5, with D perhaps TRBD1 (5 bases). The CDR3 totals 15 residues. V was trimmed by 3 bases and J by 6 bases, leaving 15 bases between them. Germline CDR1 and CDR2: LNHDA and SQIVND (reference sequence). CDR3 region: CASSMGQGLSQPQHF. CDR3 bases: TGTGCCAGTAGTATGGGGCAGGGATTGAGTCAGCCCCAGCATTTT.

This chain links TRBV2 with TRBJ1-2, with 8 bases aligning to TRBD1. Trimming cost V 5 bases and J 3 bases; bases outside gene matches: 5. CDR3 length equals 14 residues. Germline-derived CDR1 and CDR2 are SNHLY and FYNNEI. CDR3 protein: CASSLTGDYYGYTF. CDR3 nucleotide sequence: TGTGCCAGCAGTCTGACAGGGGATTACTATGGCTACACCTTC.

In DNA form, the CDR3 reads TGTGCCTGGAGTGTACAGGCAGGGGGCAATCAGCCCCAGCATTTT. Its translation is CAWSVQAGGNQPQHF. This chain uses TRBV30 with TRBJ1-5; D might be TRBD1 (6 bases). The CDR3 contains 15 residues. The germline V gene encodes CDR1 GTSNPN and CDR2 SVGIG (reference sequence). Trimming shortened V by 0 bases and J by 2 bases, and 11 bases separated the two germline ends.

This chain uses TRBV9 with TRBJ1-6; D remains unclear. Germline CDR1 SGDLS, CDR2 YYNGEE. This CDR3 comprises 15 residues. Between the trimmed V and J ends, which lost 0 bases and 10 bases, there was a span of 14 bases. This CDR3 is CASSVDGRIGSPLHF. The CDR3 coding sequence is TGTGCCAGCAGCGTAGACGGCAGAATCGGGTCACCCCTCCACTTT.

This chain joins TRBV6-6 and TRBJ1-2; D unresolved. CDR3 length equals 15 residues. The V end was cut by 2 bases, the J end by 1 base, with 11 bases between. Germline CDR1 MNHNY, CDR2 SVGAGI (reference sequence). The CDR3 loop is CASSYRGDGNYGYTF. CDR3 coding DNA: TGTGCCAGCAGTTACCGTGGCGACGGTAACTATGGCTACACCTTC.

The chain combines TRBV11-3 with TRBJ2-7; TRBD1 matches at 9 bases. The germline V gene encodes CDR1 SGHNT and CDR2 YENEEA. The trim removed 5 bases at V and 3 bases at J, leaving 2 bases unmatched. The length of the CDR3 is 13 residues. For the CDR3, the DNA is TGTGCCAGCAGCATGGGACAGGGCTACGAGCAGTACTTC. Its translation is CASSMGQGYEQYF.

CDR3 in DNA: TGTGCCAGCAGTCTCCGACAGGGGGCGGATACGCAGTATTTT. It specifies CASSLRQGADTQYF. This chain connects TRBV25-1 to TRBJ2-3; 10 bases map to TRBD1. V lost 5 bases to trimming and J lost 6 bases; unmatched junction nucleotides: 5. Germline V gene sequence: CDR1 MGHDK, CDR2 SYGVNS. The CDR3 spans 14 residues.

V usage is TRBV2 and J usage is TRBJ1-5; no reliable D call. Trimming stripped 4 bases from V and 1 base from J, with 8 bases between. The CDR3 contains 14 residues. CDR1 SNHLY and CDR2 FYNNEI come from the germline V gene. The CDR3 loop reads CASSVGISNQPQHF. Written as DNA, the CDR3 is TGTGCCAGCAGTGTGGGAATCAGCAATCAGCCCCAGCATTTT. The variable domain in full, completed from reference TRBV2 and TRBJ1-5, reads EPEVTQTPSHQVTQMGQEVILRCVPISNHLYFYWYRQILGQKVEFLVSFYNNEISEKSEIFDDQFSVERPDGSNFTLKIRSTKLEDSAMYFCASSVGISNQPQHFGDGTRLSIL.

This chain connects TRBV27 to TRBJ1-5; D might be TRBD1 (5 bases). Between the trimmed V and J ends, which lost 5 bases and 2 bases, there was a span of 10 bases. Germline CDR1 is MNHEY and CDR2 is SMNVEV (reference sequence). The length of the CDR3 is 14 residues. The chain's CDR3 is CASSLRGGNQPQHF. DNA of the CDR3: TGTGCCAGCAGTCTGAGGGGTGGCAATCAGCCCCAGCATTTT.

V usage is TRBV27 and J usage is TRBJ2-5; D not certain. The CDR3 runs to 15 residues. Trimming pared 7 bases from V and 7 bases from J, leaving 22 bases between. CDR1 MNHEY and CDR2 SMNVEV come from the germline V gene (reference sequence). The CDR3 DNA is TGTGCCAGCAAAATCACGGTTAATGCGGTGGGGACCCAGTACTTC. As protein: CASKITVNAVGTQYF.

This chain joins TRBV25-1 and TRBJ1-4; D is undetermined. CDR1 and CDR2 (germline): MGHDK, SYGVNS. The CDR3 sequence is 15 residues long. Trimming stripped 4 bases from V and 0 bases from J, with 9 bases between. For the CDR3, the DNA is TGTGCCAGCAGTGGAACCCTTCCAACTAATGAAAAACTGTTTTTT. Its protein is CASSGTLPTNEKLFF.

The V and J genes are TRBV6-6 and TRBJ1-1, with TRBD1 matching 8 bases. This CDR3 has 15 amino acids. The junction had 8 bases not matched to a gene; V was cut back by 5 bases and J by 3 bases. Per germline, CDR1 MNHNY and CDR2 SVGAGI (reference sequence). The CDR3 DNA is TGTGCCAGCAGTCAACAGACAGGGGCCTACACTGAAGCTTTCTTT. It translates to CASSQQTGAYTEAFF.

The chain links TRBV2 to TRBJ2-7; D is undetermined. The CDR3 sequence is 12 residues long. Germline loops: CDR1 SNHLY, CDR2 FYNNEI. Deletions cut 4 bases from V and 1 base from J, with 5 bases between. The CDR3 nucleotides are TGTGCCAGCAGTGGAGAGTCCTACGAGCAGTACTTC. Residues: CASSGESYEQYF.